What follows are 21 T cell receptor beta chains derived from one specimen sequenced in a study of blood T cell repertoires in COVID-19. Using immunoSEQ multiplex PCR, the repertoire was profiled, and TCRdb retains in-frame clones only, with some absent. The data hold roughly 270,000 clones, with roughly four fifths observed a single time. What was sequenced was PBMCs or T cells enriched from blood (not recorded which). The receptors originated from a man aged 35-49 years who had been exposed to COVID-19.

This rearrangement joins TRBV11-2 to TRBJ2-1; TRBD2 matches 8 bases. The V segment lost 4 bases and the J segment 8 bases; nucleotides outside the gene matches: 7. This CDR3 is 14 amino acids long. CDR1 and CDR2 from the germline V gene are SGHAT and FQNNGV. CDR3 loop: CASSSSGSVYEQFF. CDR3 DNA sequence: TGTGCCAGCAGCTCCAGCGGGAGTGTTTATGAGCAGTTCTTC.

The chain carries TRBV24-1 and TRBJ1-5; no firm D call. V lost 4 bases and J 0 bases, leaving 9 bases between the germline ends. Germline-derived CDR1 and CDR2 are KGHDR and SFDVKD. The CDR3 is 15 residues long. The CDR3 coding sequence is TGTGCCACCAGTGAACCTACAGATAGCAATCAGCCCCAGCATTTT. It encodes CATSEPTDSNQPQHF.

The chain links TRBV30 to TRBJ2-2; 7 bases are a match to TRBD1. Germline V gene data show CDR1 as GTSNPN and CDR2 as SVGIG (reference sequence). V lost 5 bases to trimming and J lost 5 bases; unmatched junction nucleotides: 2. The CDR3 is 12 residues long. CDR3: CAWLTGTGELFF. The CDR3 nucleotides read TGTGCCTGGCTGACAGGGACCGGGGAGCTGTTTTTT.

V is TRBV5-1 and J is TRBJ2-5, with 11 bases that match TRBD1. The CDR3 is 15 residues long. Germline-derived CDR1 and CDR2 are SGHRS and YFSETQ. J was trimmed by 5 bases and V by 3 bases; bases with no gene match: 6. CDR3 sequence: CASSYGGTGGETQYF. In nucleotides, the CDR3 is TGCGCCAGCAGCTACGGAGGGACAGGGGGGGAGACCCAGTACTTC.

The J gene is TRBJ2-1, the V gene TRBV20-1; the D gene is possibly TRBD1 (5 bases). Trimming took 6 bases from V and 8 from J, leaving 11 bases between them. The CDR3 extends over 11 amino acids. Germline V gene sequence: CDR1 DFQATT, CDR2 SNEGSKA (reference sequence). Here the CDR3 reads CSARDSYEQFF. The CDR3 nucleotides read TGCAGTGCCCGAGACAGTTATGAGCAGTTCTTC.

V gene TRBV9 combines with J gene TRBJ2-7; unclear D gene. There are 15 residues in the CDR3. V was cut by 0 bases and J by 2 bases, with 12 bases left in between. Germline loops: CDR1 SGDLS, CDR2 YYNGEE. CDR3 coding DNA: TGTGCCAGCAGCGTAGGCCCTAGTATTACCTACGAGCAGTACTTC. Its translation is CASSVGPSITYEQYF.

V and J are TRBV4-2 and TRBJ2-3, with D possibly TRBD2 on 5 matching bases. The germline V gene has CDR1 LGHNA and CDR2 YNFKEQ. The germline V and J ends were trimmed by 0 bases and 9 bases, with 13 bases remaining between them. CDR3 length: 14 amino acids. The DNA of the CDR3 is TGTGCCAGCAGCCAAGAAGGGTCGGGAATGACGCAGTATTTT. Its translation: CASSQEGSGMTQYF.

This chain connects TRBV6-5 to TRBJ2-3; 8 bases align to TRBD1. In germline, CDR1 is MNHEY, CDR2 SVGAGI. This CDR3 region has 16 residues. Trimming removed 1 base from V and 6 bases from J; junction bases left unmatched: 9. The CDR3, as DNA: TGTGCCAGCAGTTACTGGTACCCGACAGGGGCGGATACGCAGTATTTT. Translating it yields CASSYWYPTGADTQYF.

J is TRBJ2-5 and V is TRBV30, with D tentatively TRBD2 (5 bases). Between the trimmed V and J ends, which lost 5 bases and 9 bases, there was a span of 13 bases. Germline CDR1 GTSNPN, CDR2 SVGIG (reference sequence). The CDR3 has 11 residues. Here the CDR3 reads CAWSGGVAQYF. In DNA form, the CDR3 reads TGTGCCTGGTCAGGAGGAGTGGCCCAGTACTTC.

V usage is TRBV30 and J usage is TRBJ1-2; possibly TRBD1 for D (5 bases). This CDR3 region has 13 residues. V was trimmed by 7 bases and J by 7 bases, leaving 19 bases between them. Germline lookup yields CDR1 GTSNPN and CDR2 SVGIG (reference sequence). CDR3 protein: CASSDRGTGGYTF. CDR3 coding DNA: TGTGCCTCTAGTGACCGGGGGACGGGTGGCTACACCTTC.

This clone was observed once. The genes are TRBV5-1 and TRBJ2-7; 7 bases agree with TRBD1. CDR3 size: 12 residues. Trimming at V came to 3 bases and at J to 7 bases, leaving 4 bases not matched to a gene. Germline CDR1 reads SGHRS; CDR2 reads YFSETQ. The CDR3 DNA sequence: TGCGCCAGCAGCTCCAGGGGGTGGGAGCAGTACTTC. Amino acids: CASSSRGWEQYF.

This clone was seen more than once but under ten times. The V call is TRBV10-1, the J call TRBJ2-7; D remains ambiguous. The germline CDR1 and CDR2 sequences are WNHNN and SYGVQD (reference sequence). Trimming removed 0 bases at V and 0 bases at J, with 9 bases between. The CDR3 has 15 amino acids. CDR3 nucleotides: TGCGCCAGCAGTGAGTCTAGGCAGGTCTCCTACGAGCAGTACTTC. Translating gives CASSESRQVSYEQYF.

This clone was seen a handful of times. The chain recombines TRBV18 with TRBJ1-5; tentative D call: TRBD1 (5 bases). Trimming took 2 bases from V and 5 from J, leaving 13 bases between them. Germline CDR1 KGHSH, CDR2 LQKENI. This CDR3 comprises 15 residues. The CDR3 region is CASSPNQGRDQPQHF. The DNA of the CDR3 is TGTGCCAGCTCACCAAACCAGGGAAGGGATCAGCCCCAGCATTTT.

In nucleotides, the CDR3 is TGTGCCAGCAGCCCGTTCGCGGGGGACTATGGCTACACCTTC. Residues: CASSPFAGDYGYTF. The rearrangement links TRBV5-4 to TRBJ1-2; a weak D match, TRBD1 (5 bases). The germline CDR1 and CDR2 sequences are SGHNT and YYREEE (reference sequence). V was trimmed by 4 bases and J by 3 bases, leaving 13 bases between them. The CDR3 covers 14 residues.

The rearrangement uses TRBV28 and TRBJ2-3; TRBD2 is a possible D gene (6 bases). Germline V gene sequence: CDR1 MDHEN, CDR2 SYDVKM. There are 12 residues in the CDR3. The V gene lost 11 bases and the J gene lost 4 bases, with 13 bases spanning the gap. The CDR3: CASGTGADTQYF. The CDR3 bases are TGTGCCTCAGGTACGGGGGCAGATACGCAGTATTTT.

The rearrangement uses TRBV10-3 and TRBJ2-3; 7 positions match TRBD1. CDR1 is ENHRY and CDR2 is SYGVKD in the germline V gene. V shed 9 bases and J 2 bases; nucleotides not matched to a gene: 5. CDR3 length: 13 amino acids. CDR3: CAIQGWDTDTQYF. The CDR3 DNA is TGTGCCATACAGGGGTGGGACACAGATACGCAGTATTTT.

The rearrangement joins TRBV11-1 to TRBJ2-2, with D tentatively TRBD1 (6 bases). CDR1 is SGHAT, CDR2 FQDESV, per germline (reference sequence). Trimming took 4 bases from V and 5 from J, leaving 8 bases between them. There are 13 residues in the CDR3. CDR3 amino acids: CASSSGQTGELFF. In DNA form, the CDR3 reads TGTGCCAGCAGCTCAGGACAGACCGGGGAGCTGTTTTTT.

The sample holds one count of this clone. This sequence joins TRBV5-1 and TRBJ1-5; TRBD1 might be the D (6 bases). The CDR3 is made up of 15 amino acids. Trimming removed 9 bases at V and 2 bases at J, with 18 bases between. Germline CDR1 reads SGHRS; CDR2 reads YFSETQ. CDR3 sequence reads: CAIGGGGRGNQPQHF. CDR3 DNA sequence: TGCGCCATCGGGGGAGGGGGAAGGGGCAATCAGCCCCAGCATTTT.

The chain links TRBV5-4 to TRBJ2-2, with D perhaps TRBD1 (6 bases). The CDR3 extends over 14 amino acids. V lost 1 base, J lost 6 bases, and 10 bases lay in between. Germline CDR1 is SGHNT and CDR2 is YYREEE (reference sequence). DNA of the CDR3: TGTGCCAGCAGCTTGAAAGGGGGACCCGGGGAGCTGTTTTTT. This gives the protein CASSLKGGPGELFF.

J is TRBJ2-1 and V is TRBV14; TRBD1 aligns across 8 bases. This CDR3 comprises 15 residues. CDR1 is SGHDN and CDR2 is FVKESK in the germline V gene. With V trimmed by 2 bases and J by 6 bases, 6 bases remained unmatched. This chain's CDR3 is CASSQTGQVGNEQFF. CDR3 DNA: TGTGCCAGCAGCCAAACGGGACAGGTCGGCAATGAGCAGTTCTTC. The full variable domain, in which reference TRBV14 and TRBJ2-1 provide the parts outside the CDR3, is EAGVTQFPSHSVIEKGQTVTLRCDPISGHDNLYWYRRVMGKEIKFLLHFVKESKQDESGMPNNRFLAERTGGTYSTLKVQPAELEDSGVYFCASSQTGQVGNEQFFGPGTRLTVL.

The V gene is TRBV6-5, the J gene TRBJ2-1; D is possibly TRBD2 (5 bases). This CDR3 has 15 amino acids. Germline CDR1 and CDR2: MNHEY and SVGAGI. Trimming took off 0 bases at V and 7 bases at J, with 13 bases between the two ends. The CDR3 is CASSYSGPSPNEQFF. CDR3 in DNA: TGTGCCAGCAGTTACTCTGGCCCTAGCCCGAATGAGCAGTTCTTC.